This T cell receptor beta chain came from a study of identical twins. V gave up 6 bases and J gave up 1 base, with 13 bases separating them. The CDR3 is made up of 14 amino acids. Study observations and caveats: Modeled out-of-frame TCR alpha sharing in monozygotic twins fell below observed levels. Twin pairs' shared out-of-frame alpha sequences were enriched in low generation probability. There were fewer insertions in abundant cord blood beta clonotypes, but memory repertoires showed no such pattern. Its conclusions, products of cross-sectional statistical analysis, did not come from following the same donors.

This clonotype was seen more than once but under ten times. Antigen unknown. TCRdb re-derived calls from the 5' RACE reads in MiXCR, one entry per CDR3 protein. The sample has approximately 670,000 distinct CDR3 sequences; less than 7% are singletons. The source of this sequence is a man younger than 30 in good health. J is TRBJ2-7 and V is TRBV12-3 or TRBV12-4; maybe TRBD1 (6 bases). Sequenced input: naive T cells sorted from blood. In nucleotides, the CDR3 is TGTGCCAGCAGATTACACAGGGATTCCTACGAGCAGTACTTC. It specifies CASRLHRDSYEQYF.